This T cell receptor beta chain was captured by sequencing in a study of shared clonotypes between healthy human individuals. Libraries were prepared by immunoSEQ multiplex PCR; TCRdb keeps only in-frame clonotypes and omits some of them. Among about 1.5 million clones listed, around 98% were seen once. V shed 0 bases, J shed 0 bases, and the junction held 6 bases outside the gene matches. CDR1 SGHVS and CDR2 FQNEAQ come from the germline V gene. CDR3 length equals 18 residues. The sample taken for sequencing was naive CD4+ T cells sorted from blood. Subset denoted: CD45RA+ positively selected. This chain links TRBV7-8 with TRBJ1-5, with TRBD1 matching over 9 bases. This sequence originates from a man aged 30-40 years in good health. The CDR3 protein is CASSLATGGTYSNQPQHF. In nucleotides, the CDR3 is TGTGCCAGCAGCTTAGCGACAGGGGGAACATATAGCAATCAGCCCCAGCATTTT.